This TCR beta chain was captured in a study of tissue T cells after allogeneic stem cell transplantation. For the study at large: Patients with graft-versus-host disease had grafts: several unmodified, three CD34-selected and T-cell-depleted.

Notes on this clone: Its antigen is as yet unknown.

Broader study findings: TCR repertoires tracked anatomic similarity, regardless of disease or transplant status. Blood and spleen captured only part of the tissue TCR repertoire.

TCRdb's table, derived via immunoSEQ multiplex PCR, lists solely in-frame clones and lacks some. The repertoire holds more than 1,000 clones, with around 71% as singletons. Trimming left V 4 bases short and J 4 bases short, with 15 bases between. The germline gives CDR1 SGDLS, CDR2 YYNGEE. The CDR3 covers 15 residues. Steroid-refractory graft-versus-host disease after allogeneic hematopoietic cell transplant qualified adults for prospective research-autopsy enrollment. All graft-versus-host disease patients had gastrointestinal involvement and received several lines of directed therapy. The clonotype was recovered from a male patient at least 60 years old with steroid-refractory graft-versus-host disease after an allogeneic stem cell transplant. Some T cells may be graft donor cells. The V call is TRBV9, the J call TRBJ1-3; unclear D gene. The sample was stomach tissue, taken at autopsy. Here the CDR3 reads CASSPRSLGGNTIYF. The CDR3 DNA reads as TGTGCCAGCAGCCCCCGGAGCCTGGGGGGAAACACCATATATTTT. Combining the CDR3 with reference TRBV9 and TRBJ1-3 gives the whole variable domain DSGVTQTPKHLITATGQRVTLRCSPRSGDLSVYWYQQSLDQGLQFLIQYYNGEERAKGNILERFSAQQFPDLHSELNLSSLELGDSALYFCASSPRSLGGNTIYFGEGSWLTVV.